This T cell receptor (beta chain) was profiled in a study of T cell responses to AZD1222 COVID-19 vaccine (dated by TCRdb to the early 2020s). The study in broad terms: AZD1222 recipients given second doses at about 4 weeks or at about 12 weeks were pooled, since spike-specific TCR depth and breadth were not found to differ between the two schedules. TCR sequencing was performed for roughly 250 trial participants, of whom around 200 were given two doses of AZD1222 and 26 were given two doses of MenACWY control vaccine. Enrollment into the trials was organized by age into subgroups of 18-55, 56-69 and 70-plus years, and those subgroups contained approximately 160, 26 and 62 TCR-sequenced participants, respectively.

The CDR3 regions of human TCRbeta chains were analyzed by immunosequencing. On the authors' methods: Repertoire TCRs were checked for matches against a reference library of SARS-CoV-2-specific TCRs that had been generated using the MIRA antigen-specificity platform. Breadth was defined as the fraction of unique TCRs that were SARS-CoV-2-associated, and depth was defined as the fraction of total T cells that were SARS-CoV-2-associated. Using the MIRA data, every spike-specific TCR was mapped to the spike region that the TCR reacted to and assigned to either a CD4 or a CD8 class. Log10-transformed breadth and depth values were compared by one-way ANOVA with Sidak's multiple comparisons tests. TCRdb provides this immuneACCESS table in a form limited to in-frame rearrangements. Some clones are lacking; in checked studies, under half of them reflect an unresolved V gene, and why the rest are absent is not known. V and J calls and clone size are those listed in that table; D and trimming were worked out from the DNA. The sample yields under 130,000 clones; approximately 90% were counted once. The ten top clones hold more than 9% of the sample.

This sample's time point label indicates: baseline before first vaccination. Samples from vaccinated people were obtained from the UK trials COV001 and COV002, which included a single-blind randomized controlled phase 2/3 trial of AZD1222 (ChAdOx1 nCoV-19) in healthy adults. For TCRbeta chain sequencing, PBMC samples were collected from trial participants at day 0 and at day 28 after the second dose. The paper as a whole reports these results and caveats: Conclusions about previously exposed vaccinees were limited because only 6 or 7 AZD1222 recipients were SARS-CoV-2 seropositive at baseline. Nearly half of unique spike-specific TCRs reportedly recognized epitopes outside regions mutated in the B.1.351 and B.1.1.7 variants. After two AZD1222 doses, both the breadth and the depth of spike-specific TCRs were significantly higher than at day 0 and than in MenACWY recipients. In the small 56-69-year group, the increase in depth fell short of significance, most likely because of low power. Participants were mostly white British, with more females than males. The authors suggested clonal diversity may have been underestimated. Because no day 14 peak-response samples were available, repertoires were characterized only after the peak T cell response. CD4 TCRs associated with the vaccine covered the entire spike protein, and the dominant responses were in regions 160-218 and 743-854.

This clone was observed once. The antigen this receptor binds is unknown. Nothing much larger sits one base from this clone, and base qualities are not available. Other nucleotide sequences in the sample specify the same CDR3. The sequence derives from an adult in good health. Sequenced here: peripheral blood, sampled on day 0 of AZD1222 vaccination.

The DNA sequence reads TGTGCCAGCAGCTCCCGGACTAGCGGGAGTCGCTACGAGCAGTACTTC. This yields the protein CASSSRTSGSRYEQYF. The rearranged segments are TRBV7-2 and TRBJ2-7; 13 central bases correspond to TRBD2. The CDR3, from cysteine to phenylalanine, totals 16 residues. Only the CDR3 DNA is retained, 48 bases long and in frame from the first base. The germline V end is reduced by 4 bases and the J end by 3 bases; junction bases left unmatched: 6. Based on the germline V gene, the CDR1 and CDR2 sequences are SGHTA and FQGNSA.